The rows below give T cell receptor beta chains drawn from one sample of a study of blood T cell repertoires in COVID-19. Clones were read by immunoSEQ multiplex PCR, and TCRdb kept only the in-frame ones, dropping some. The sample contains 25,000 to 35,000 clones, more than 80% of which appear only once. Specimen: peripheral blood. The receptor source for this set is a woman aged 80 or older with acute or convalescent COVID-19. CDR3s include the opening cysteine and the closing phenylalanine or tryptophan. Fields, in order: D gene, J gene, V gene, clone size, CDR3 protein, CDR3 DNA. The D gene is left open where the match is weak. Only some rows state a clone size, as once, few, many or a class for expanded clones.

D: TRBD1; J: TRBJ1-6; V: TRBV13; size: NA; CDR3: CASRPPTGGSSPLHF; DNA: TGTGCCAGCAGACCCCCGACAGGGGGGAGTTCACCCCTCCACTTT
D: TRBD1; J: TRBJ2-4; V: TRBV6-5; size: NA; CDR3: CASSPSGGVRNIQYF; DNA: TGTGCCAGCAGCCCCTCAGGGGGAGTCAGGAACATTCAGTACTTC
D: NA; J: TRBJ2-1; V: TRBV2; size: NA; CDR3: CASSAFNEQFF; DNA: TGTGCCAGCAGTGCTTTCAATGAGCAGTTCTTC
D: NA; J: TRBJ1-2; V: TRBV18; size: NA; CDR3: CASSSRTDYGYTF; DNA: TGTGCCAGCTCATCGAGGACAGACTATGGCTACACCTTC
D: TRBD2; J: TRBJ2-1; V: TRBV6-2/TRBV6-3; size: NA; CDR3: CASSPHGLAAYNEQFF; DNA: TGTGCCAGCAGCCCCCACGGACTAGCGGCCTACAATGAGCAGTTCTTC
D: TRBD2; J: TRBJ2-1; V: TRBV10-2; size: NA; CDR3: CAIRPSGSSGEQFF; DNA: TGCGCCATCCGCCCTAGCGGGAGTTCGGGTGAGCAGTTCTTC
D: TRBD1; J: TRBJ2-3; V: TRBV19; size: NA; CDR3: CASTRDRGTDTQYF; DNA: TGTGCCAGTACTAGGGACAGGGGGACAGATACGCAGTATTTT
D: TRBD1; J: TRBJ2-1; V: TRBV27; size: NA; CDR3: CASSLSLGYRGFGEQFF; DNA: TGTGCCAGCAGTTTATCCCTTGGATACAGGGGATTTGGTGAGCAGTTCTTC
D: NA; J: TRBJ2-7; V: TRBV6-1; size: NA; CDR3: CASSTSTGSYEQYF; DNA: TGTGCCAGCAGCACTTCAACGGGATCCTACGAGCAGTACTTC
D: NA; J: TRBJ2-2; V: TRBV10-1; size: few; CDR3: CASSGRLSTGELFF; DNA: TGCGCCAGCAGTGGCAGGCTGAGCACCGGGGAGCTGTTTTTT
D: TRBD2; J: TRBJ2-3; V: TRBV11-2; size: once; CDR3: CASSLGSGGGADTQYF; DNA: TGTGCCAGCAGCTTGGGTAGCGGGGGGGGCGCAGATACGCAGTATTTT
D: TRBD1; J: TRBJ1-3; V: TRBV30; size: NA; CDR3: CAWSDRTGAISGNTIYF; DNA: TGTGCCTGGAGTGATCGCACAGGGGCAATATCTGGAAACACCATATATTTT
D: NA; J: TRBJ2-3; V: TRBV11-2; size: once; CDR3: CASMTTKGDTQYF; DNA: TGTGCCAGCATGACTACTAAGGGTGATACGCAGTATTTT
D: NA; J: TRBJ1-1; V: TRBV18; size: NA; CDR3: CASSKSLFGETEAFF; DNA: TGTGCCAGCTCAAAAAGCCTTTTCGGAGAGACTGAAGCTTTCTTT
D: NA; J: TRBJ2-2; V: TRBV3-1/TRBV3-2; size: NA; CDR3: CASSQDGVVRELFF; DNA: TGTGCCAGCAGCCAAGACGGTGTGGTACGGGAGCTGTTTTTT
D: NA; J: TRBJ2-3; V: TRBV9; size: once; CDR3: CASSPREEHPTDTQYF; DNA: TGTGCCAGCAGCCCCAGGGAGGAGCATCCTACAGATACGCAGTATTTT
D: NA; J: TRBJ1-5; V: TRBV21-1; size: NA; CDR3: CANSYRVFGNQPQHF; DNA: TGTGCCAACTCTTACAGGGTTTTCGGCAATCAGCCCCAGCATTTT
D: NA; J: TRBJ2-7; V: TRBV5-8; size: NA; CDR3: CASSLAGGQYF; DNA: TGTGCCAGCAGCTTGGCGGGTGGGCAGTACTTC
D: NA; J: TRBJ2-5; V: TRBV11-2; size: NA; CDR3: CASSPLGGWQETQYF; DNA: TGTGCCAGCAGCCCCCTTGGAGGGTGGCAAGAGACCCAGTACTTC
D: TRBD1; J: TRBJ1-5; V: TRBV19; size: NA; CDR3: CASSTRTGKGGAQHF; DNA: TGTGCCAGTAGTACCAGGACAGGGAAAGGTGGGGCCCAGCATTTT
D: TRBD1; J: TRBJ1-5; V: TRBV28; size: once; CDR3: CASRRQGGQPQHF; DNA: TGTGCCAGCAGAAGACAGGGTGGCCAGCCCCAGCATTTT
D: TRBD2; J: TRBJ2-3; V: TRBV28; size: few; CDR3: CASSLIIAGKDTQYF; DNA: TGTGCCAGCAGTTTAATCATAGCGGGAAAAGATACGCAGTATTTT
D: NA; J: TRBJ1-4; V: TRBV6-5; size: NA; CDR3: CASTPSVVNEKLFF; DNA: TGTGCCAGCACTCCCTCGGTTGTTAATGAAAAACTGTTTTTT
D: TRBD1; J: TRBJ2-2; V: TRBV19; size: NA; CDR3: CASSLPLDRIKNTGELFF; DNA: TGTGCCAGTAGTCTACCATTGGACAGGATAAAGAACACCGGGGAGCTGTTTTTT